Presented here are 22 T cell receptor beta chains from one specimen sequenced in a study of blood T cell repertoires in COVID-19. Profiled with immunoSEQ multiplex PCR; TCRdb holds only in-frame clones, not every one. Found here are more than 95,000 clones, over 65% of them singletons; the top ten hold more than 10%. The material sequenced was peripheral blood. The receptors were gathered from a human donor in a cohort sampled during active COVID-19.

The gene calls are TRBV19 and TRBJ1-1; D possibly corresponds to TRBD1 (5 bases). The V end was cut by 3 bases, the J end by 1 base, with 6 bases between. CDR3 length: 13 residues. Germline CDR1 LNHDA, CDR2 SQIVND (reference sequence). In nucleotides, the CDR3 is TGTGCCAGTAGTATTACAGGGAACACTGAAGCTTTCTTT. Encoded protein: CASSITGNTEAFF.

A few counts support this clone. The chain is built from TRBV4-1 and TRBJ1-6, with D maybe TRBD1 (6 bases). With 3 bases removed from V and 3 bases from J, the gap between germline ends came to 9 bases. CDR1 is MGHRA, CDR2 YSYEKL, per germline. The CDR3 has 15 amino acids. CDR3 loop: CASSQRTDYNSPLHF. Here the CDR3 DNA reads TGCGCCAGCAGCCAGCGGACAGACTATAATTCACCCCTCCACTTT.

The rearrangement joins TRBV28 to TRBJ1-2; 10 nucleotides align to TRBD1. V was clipped by 6 bases and J by 6 bases; unmatched bases: 7. CDR3 length: 14 residues. Germline CDR1 and CDR2: MDHEN and SYDVKM. CDR3 coding DNA: TGTGCCAGCAGCGCCCCCGGGACAGGGGATGGCTACACCTTC. It is translated as CASSAPGTGDGYTF.

V gene TRBV3-1 (or the pseudogene TRBV3-2) combines with J gene TRBJ1-1; D is unresolved. The length of the CDR3 is 13 residues. Trimming took 1 base from V and 6 from J, leaving 9 bases between them. In germline, CDR1 is LGHDT, CDR2 YNNKEL (reference sequence). CDR3 DNA: TGTGCCAGCAGCCAAGGGGAGCAGTCTGAAGCTTTCTTT. The encoded protein is CASSQGEQSEAFF.

The genes are TRBV3-1 (or the pseudogene TRBV3-2) and TRBJ1-2, with D perhaps matching TRBD1 (6 bases). The CDR3 runs to 15 residues. V lost 4 bases, J lost 4 bases, and 16 bases lay in between. Germline lookup yields CDR1 LGHDT and CDR2 YNNKEL (reference sequence). The CDR3 here is CASSPWNRVRYGYTF. CDR3 nucleotides: TGTGCCAGCAGCCCTTGGAACAGGGTTCGCTATGGCTACACCTTC.

V gene TRBV3-1 (or the pseudogene TRBV3-2) combines with J gene TRBJ1-2, with a weak D call TRBD1 (5 bases). There are 14 residues in the CDR3. Trimming took 5 bases from V and 8 from J, leaving 18 bases between them. Per the germline V gene, CDR1 is LGHDT and CDR2 is YNNKEL (reference sequence). CDR3 protein: CASSLTSGANGYTF. CDR3 DNA sequence: TGTGCCAGCAGCTTAACCAGCGGGGCGAACGGCTACACCTTC.

This chain uses TRBV5-8 with TRBJ2-1; the D is unclear. The V and J ends lost 2 bases and 3 bases respectively, with 6 bases between them. Per the germline V gene, CDR1 is SGHTS and CDR2 is YDEGEE. This CDR3 contains 13 residues. CDR3 coding DNA: TGTGCCAGCAGCTTTAGCTACTACAATGAGCAGTTCTTC. It is translated as CASSFSYYNEQFF.

This chain joins TRBV28 and TRBJ2-7, with unresolved D. From germline, CDR1 is MDHEN and CDR2 SYDVKM. V lost 4 bases, J lost 2 bases, and 9 bases lay in between. CDR3 length: 13 amino acids. The CDR3 bases are TGTGCCAGCAGTTCGCCGAGCCCCTACGAGCAGTACTTC. The encoded protein is CASSSPSPYEQYF.

The rearrangement joins TRBV9 to TRBJ2-7; D uncertain. V was cut by 2 bases and J by 6 bases, with 9 bases left in between. Germline V gene lookup returns CDR1 SGDLS and CDR2 YYNGEE. This CDR3 comprises 12 residues. CDR3 bases: TGTGCCAGCAGCGTTGAGAGCACCGAGCAGTACTTC. This gives the protein CASSVESTEQYF.

The chain recombines TRBV2 with TRBJ2-3, with TRBD1 matching 8 bases. V lost 6 bases and J lost 5; bases outside the gene matches: 7. CDR3 size: 14 residues. Germline CDR1 reads SNHLY; CDR2 reads FYNNEI. The CDR3 DNA reads TGTGCCAGCAGGAGGGACAGGTCTGGAGATACGCAGTATTTT. Translation: CASRRDRSGDTQYF.

This sequence joins TRBV27 and TRBJ1-1, with 7 bases fitting TRBD1. This CDR3 has 15 residues. The junction had 9 bases not matched to a gene; V was cut back by 6 bases and J by 2 bases. The V gene's germline CDR1 is MNHEY and CDR2 SMNVEV (reference sequence). CDR3 amino acids: CASRQGGSPNTEAFF. The CDR3 DNA reads TGTGCCAGCAGACAAGGGGGCAGTCCAAACACTGAAGCTTTCTTT.

This chain links TRBV11-2 with TRBJ1-5, with D tentatively TRBD1 (6 bases). Germline values: CDR1 SGHAT, CDR2 FQNNGV. V was cut by 6 bases and J by 2 bases, with 11 bases left in between. The CDR3 totals 14 residues. The CDR3 sequence is CASRGGVGNQPQHF. The CDR3 DNA follows: TGTGCCAGCAGAGGGGGGGTAGGCAATCAGCCCCAGCATTTT.

CDR3: CASSLSPGQGYEQFF. In DNA form, the CDR3 reads TGCGCCAGCAGCTTGTCGCCGGGACAGGGCTATGAGCAGTTCTTC. V gene TRBV5-1 combines with J gene TRBJ2-1, with 9 bases fitting TRBD1. Trimming took 1 base from V and 8 from J; bases not matched to a gene: 7. Germline CDR1 is SGHRS and CDR2 is YFSETQ. The CDR3 extends over 15 amino acids.

The rearrangement joins TRBV5-6 to TRBJ2-7; 10 nucleotides line up with TRBD1. The junction had 6 bases not matched to a gene; V was cut back by 3 bases and J by 6 bases. This CDR3 region has 14 residues. CDR1 SGHDT and CDR2 YYEEEE come from the germline V gene. CDR3 nucleotides: TGTGCCAGCAGCTGGACAGGGGGTAGCTCCGAGCAGTACTTC. Translated: CASSWTGGSSEQYF.

This clone was seen only a few times. The chain links TRBV30 to TRBJ1-2; the match to TRBD1 covers 8 bases. This CDR3 contains 16 residues. Germline V CDR1 and CDR2: GTSNPN, SVGIG (reference sequence). V was clipped by 2 bases and J by 5 bases; unmatched bases: 13. The CDR3 sequence is CAWSPTGGRVWYGYTF. The CDR3 DNA reads as TGTGCCTGGAGTCCCACAGGGGGACGAGTTTGGTATGGCTACACCTTC.

V usage is TRBV7-9 and J usage is TRBJ2-3; 7 bases fit TRBD1. The CDR3 sequence is 16 residues long. Germline CDR1 reads SEHNR; CDR2 reads FQNEAQ (reference sequence). The V segment lost 5 bases and the J segment 4 bases; nucleotides outside the gene matches: 12. In DNA, the CDR3 is TGTGCCAGCAGCCCTCTTAGGACAGGTGGCCCAGATACGCAGTATTTT. Translated, it gives CASSPLRTGGPDTQYF. The full variable domain, its missing parts supplied by reference TRBV7-9 and TRBJ2-3, is DTGVSQNPRHKITKRGQNVTFRCDPISEHNRLYWYRQTLGQGPEFLTYFQNEAQLEKSRLLSDRFSAERPKGSFSTLEIQRTEQGDSAMYLCASSPLRTGGPDTQYFGPGTRLTVL.

This sequence joins TRBV2 and TRBJ1-5; D perhaps matches TRBD1 (6 bases). The CDR3 is made up of 13 amino acids. The germline V gene has CDR1 SNHLY and CDR2 FYNNEI. The ends were cut back, 9 bases at V and 4 bases at J, with 13 bases in the middle. For the CDR3, the DNA is TGTGCCAGTGGGGGGGCTGAAAATCAGCCCCAGCATTTT. It encodes CASGGAENQPQHF.

V usage is TRBV4-3 and J usage is TRBJ2-7, with D maybe TRBD2 (5 bases). The CDR3 is 15 residues long. V dropped 1 base and J dropped 0 bases, with 10 bases sitting between them. The V gene's germline CDR1 is LGHNA and CDR2 YSLEER. The CDR3 reads CASSQAIGSSYEQYF. DNA for the CDR3: TGCGCCAGCAGCCAAGCCATTGGGAGCTCCTACGAGCAGTACTTC.

The chain has TRBV5-1 and TRBJ1-2; 9 positions match TRBD1. V gave up 4 bases and J gave up 1 base; unmatched junction bases: 5. From germline, CDR1 is SGHRS and CDR2 YFSETQ. This CDR3 has 15 residues. The CDR3 region is CASSAGQGGNYGYTF. CDR3 in DNA: TGCGCCAGCAGCGCGGGACAGGGAGGTAACTATGGCTACACCTTC.

Concerning this clone itself: At one end, the junction sequence differs from germline, possibly due to a read error. The chain combines TRBV7-7 with TRBJ2-1; tentatively, D is TRBD1 (6 bases). Germline-derived CDR1 and CDR2 are SSHAT and FNYEAQ (reference sequence). The CDR3 contains 15 residues. The CDR3 spells CASSLNTGTHNEQFF. The CDR3 DNA follows: TGTGCTAGCAGCTTAAACACAGGGACACACAATGAGCAGTTCTTC.

The V call is TRBV6-5, the J call TRBJ2-5; no clear D. CDR3 length: 10 residues. The V gene lost 9 bases and the J gene lost 5 bases, with 7 bases spanning the gap. Germline V CDR1 and CDR2: MNHEY, SVGAGI. CDR3 protein: CASYEETQYF. CDR3 in DNA: TGTGCCAGTTATGAGGAGACCCAGTACTTC.

The J gene is TRBJ1-3, the V gene TRBV12-3 or TRBV12-4; D is unresolved. V lost 7 bases, J lost 4 bases, and 11 bases lay in between. CDR3 length: 13 amino acids. CDR3 in amino acids: CASIMRQGNTIYF. The CDR3, as DNA: TGTGCCAGCATCATGAGGCAGGGAAACACCATATATTTT.